This TCR beta chain was obtained from a study of response to subunit inactivated influenza vaccine. General study points: Few additional T cells are recruited per seasonal influenza vaccination, authors suggested.

TCRdb reprocessed the RT-PCR reads via MiXCR and lists one record per CDR3 protein. The sample has around 490,000 distinct CDR3 sequences, 6% to 9% seen once. As concerns this clonotype: What it recognizes is unknown.

The CDR3 contains 22 residues. The V and J ends lost 3 bases and 0 bases respectively, with 31 bases between them. CDR1 is SGHTA and CDR2 is FQGTGA in the germline V gene. The specimen was PBMCs from blood, collected roughly 24 months after vaccination. V usage is TRBV7-3 and J usage is TRBJ2-3; no reliable D call. The origin of this receptor is a man between 50 and 75 years old who received an inactivated influenza vaccine. The chain's CDR3 is CASSFNGSAPFMTTPSTDTQYF. DNA of the CDR3: TGTGCCAGCAGCTTTAACGGATCTGCCCCATTTATGACAACACCTAGCACAGATACGCAGTATTTT. Drawing the rest from reference TRBV7-3 and TRBJ2-3, the complete variable domain is GAGVSQTPSNKVTEKGKYVELRCDPISGHTALYWYRQSLGQGPEFLIYFQGTGAADDSGLPNDRFFAVRPEGSVSTLKIQRTERGDSAVYLCASSFNGSAPFMTTPSTDTQYFGPGTRLTVL.